The T cell receptor (beta chain) under discussion was sequenced for a study of cytomegalovirus exposure and HLA in healthy donors. Primers for the PCR totalled 60 Vbeta and 13 Jbeta. The repertoire was sequenced with immunoSEQ multiplex PCR; TCRdb's copy has only in-frame clones and lacks some. The sample shows 55,000 to 80,000 clones, over 70% of them seen only once. As for this clone: Its antigen is not identified.

Germline V gene data show CDR1 as SGHRS and CDR2 as YFSETQ. The CDR3 spans 14 residues. Study results and limitations: A later analysis linked a missense variant in DCLRE1C to the trimming of TCR beta V and J genes.

V gene TRBV5-1 combines with J gene TRBJ2-5, with a possible D match to TRBD2 (7 bases). The J call may not be correct, given that the DNA end is closer to TRBJ2-7. The receptor's source is an older man in good health and CMV-seronegative. Specimen: PBMCs. CDR3 DNA sequence: TGCGCCAGCAGCCTCCGGAGGGGGGGGTACGAGCAGTACTTC. Translating it yields CASSLRRGGYEQYF.